Reported below is one T cell receptor (beta chain). The sample comes from a study of OX40 agonist ivuxolimab in advanced cancers. Trimming left V 0 bases short and J 0 bases short, with 9 bases between. Germline V gene lookup returns CDR1 SGHRS and CDR2 YFSETQ. This CDR3 is 16 amino acids long. Only in-frame clones appear in the TCRdb table, and some are missing; sequencing was by immunoSEQ multiplex PCR. The table shows roughly 90,000 clones, with approximately 90% occurring only once. The sample in question was CD4+ or CD8+ T cells sorted from blood, obtained in a trial of the OX40 agonist ivuxolimab. This sequence joins TRBV5-1 and TRBJ1-4; D not certain. The sequence derives from an adult with an advanced solid tumor such as melanoma, head and neck, liver or kidney cancer. The CDR3 nucleotides read TGCGCCAGCAGCTTGGGGGCCGCGGCAACTAATGAAAAACTGTTTTTT. Translating gives CASSLGAAATNEKLFF. The complete variable domain, with remaining parts taken from reference TRBV5-1 and TRBJ1-4, reads KAGVTQTPRYLIKTRGQQVTLSCSPISGHRSVSWYQQTPGQGLQFLFEYFSETQRNKGNFPGRFSGRQFSNSRSEMNVSTLELGDSALYLCASSLGAAATNEKLFFGSGTQLSVL.